This T cell receptor beta chain was observed in a study of CD8 T cells in Susac syndrome (dated by TCRdb to about 2019). Study-wide context: Of the Susac syndrome patients who were sequenced, roughly eight were in clinical remission while more than five had clinically active disease. At blood withdrawal, Susac syndrome patients were therapy-naive, treated with corticosteroids (with IVIg additionally given to some), or treated with IVIg alone. Repertoire sequencing was used to test whether CD8+ T cell activation and differentiation in Susac syndrome was antigen driven. The study compared CD8+ T cell repertoire clonality among 12 healthy donors, around 14 Susac syndrome patients and fewer than 19 multiple sclerosis patients. Beyond this particular receptor, the publication reports: The TCR sequencing and HLA analysis was acknowledged to have included a relatively small number of individuals. Looking at Susac-specific public clones, the researchers identified approximately 15 in the total CD8+ repertoire and roughly 5 in the CD8+ TEMRA repertoire. Clonal expansion was seen in Susac syndrome CD8+ repertoires, peaking in CD8+ TEMRA cells and being greater in clinically active patients than in remitting ones.

From its cysteine to its phenylalanine, the CDR3 spans 17 amino acids. Of the read, only the CDR3 DNA is kept; its 51 bases are in frame from base 1. CDR1 and CDR2 are drawn from the germline V gene: SGHDN, FVKESK. V is pared back by 4 bases and J by 0 bases, with 18 bases lying between the germline termini. Regarding this clonotype: Its antigen remains undetermined. No base-level quality is on record; no much larger clone is a single base apart.

RNA was extracted using the RNeasy kit, and roughly 0.45 to 1 microgram was reverse transcribed with random hexamers. The immunoSEQ multiplex PCR assay, which covers 54 Vbeta and 13 Jbeta segments, was used to amplify TCR beta CDR3 regions. PCR amplification bias was corrected by using a synthetic template baseline for primer optimization and computational correction. In the original analysis: Reads were annotated to V, D and J genes per IMGT and analyzed with immunoSEQ Analyzer, keeping only productive sequences. Clonality was computed as one minus Shannon entropy normalized by log2 of the number of productive unique sequences. For each patient and control, public and private clones were evaluated within the 100 most prevalent clones. Clones were defined as Susac-specific if absent from the healthy and MS cohorts, from 900 to 1,200 published viral clones and from other ImmuneACCESS disease sequences. The public sequencing data were trimmed at Q25 with fastp and processed into clonotypes with MiXCR by TCRdb, which kept only in-frame beta chains. Rows are combined by CDR3 protein, so each entry shows the most common genes and DNA. These V and J calls originate from TCRdb's pipeline instead of the authors' own analysis. The sample table records 120,000 or so distinct CDR3 sequences; roughly 94% of these occur just once. The ten most abundant clones make up less than 0.3% of the sample.

Peripheral blood CD8+ and CD4+ T cells from healthy donors, Susac syndrome patients and multiple sclerosis patients were profiled using high-throughput TCR beta sequencing. The Susac syndrome patients fulfilled recently defined diagnostic criteria for definite or probable disease. Bulk CD8+ and CD4+ T cells were purified by magnetic negative isolation, whereas CD8+ TEMRA cells were enriched by FACS. Blood was drawn into EDTA tubes, processed within 24 hours, and PBMCs were isolated by density gradient centrifugation. PBMCs intended for TCR sequencing were cryopreserved in liquid nitrogen and thawed later in a water bath at 37 degrees C. Purity of sorted or isolated CD4+, CD8+ and CD8+ TEMRA cells was at least 90%.

The rearranged segments are TRBV14 and TRBJ2-5; the D gene is possibly TRBD1 or TRBD2, each agreeing over 6 bases. The clonotype was recovered from a human donor with Susac syndrome. The sequenced sample was CD8+ T cells from PBMCs. The nucleotide sequence reads as follows: TGTGCCAGCAGCCCTCACAGCCGGCGGGACAACCAAGAGACCCAGTACTTC. The encoded protein is CASSPHSRRDNQETQYF.